These 10 T cell receptor beta chains were all obtained from the same sample, sequenced in a study of T cell changes during pregnancy in multiple sclerosis. TCRdb's copy holds only in-frame clones and misses some; the assay was immunoSEQ multiplex PCR. The table records over 100,000 clones, more than 85% of them present only once. Source: peripheral blood, taken in the third trimester of pregnancy. These receptors were obtained from a female donor with multiple sclerosis, enrolled in a pregnancy study.

The rearrangement joins TRBV6-5 to TRBJ2-7; 11 nucleotides align to TRBD2. This CDR3 comprises 15 residues. The germline CDR1 and CDR2 sequences are MNHEY and SVGAGI. The trim removed 2 bases at V and 2 bases at J, leaving 2 bases unmatched. The CDR3 protein is CASSYGTSGPYEQYF. For the CDR3, the DNA is TGTGCCAGCAGTTACGGGACTAGCGGACCCTACGAGCAGTACTTC.

The chain links TRBV28 to TRBJ2-7, with D possibly TRBD2 on 6 matching bases. This CDR3 is built from 15 residues. The ends were cut back, 2 bases at V and 2 bases at J, with 13 bases in the middle. Germline V gene data show CDR1 as MDHEN and CDR2 as SYDVKM. The CDR3 region has the DNA TGTGCCAGCAGTTTACGGGACGGAGGGACCTACGAGCAGTACTTC. Amino acid sequence: CASSLRDGGTYEQYF.

The gene calls are TRBV6-1 and TRBJ1-6; D not certain. The CDR3 has 16 amino acids. The germline V and J ends were trimmed by 0 bases and 6 bases, with 12 bases remaining between them. Germline values: CDR1 MNHNS, CDR2 SASEGT. The CDR3 here is CASSEAPPGINSPLHF. CDR3 bases: TGTGCCAGCAGTGAAGCTCCGCCCGGGATTAATTCACCCCTCCACTTT.

The V gene is TRBV9, the J gene TRBJ1-1; perhaps TRBD1 as D (5 bases). The V end lost 2 bases, the J end lost 1 base, and 6 bases lay between the germline ends. The CDR3 is 13 residues long. Germline-derived CDR1 and CDR2 are SGDLS and YYNGEE. The CDR3 here is CASSVTANTEAFF. In nucleotides, the CDR3 is TGTGCCAGCAGCGTGACAGCGAACACTGAAGCTTTCTTT.

The J gene is TRBJ1-4, the V gene TRBV7-2; D perhaps matches TRBD1 (5 bases). CDR3 size: 14 residues. Germline CDR1 reads SGHTA; CDR2 reads FQGNSA. V was shortened by 5 bases and J by 4 bases, with 11 bases between the two germline ends. The CDR3 nucleotides read TGTGCCAGCAGCCCGTGGAGGGGTAATGAAAAACTGTTTTTT. Protein product: CASSPWRGNEKLFF.

The V call is TRBV5-1, the J call TRBJ2-5; 7 positions match TRBD1. The germline V gene encodes CDR1 SGHRS and CDR2 YFSETQ. This CDR3 region has 14 residues. J lost 5 bases, V lost 2 bases, and 6 bases had no gene match. CDR3 amino acids: CASSLLGGAETQYF. CDR3 in DNA: TGCGCCAGCAGCTTATTAGGGGGCGCGGAGACCCAGTACTTC.

V is TRBV6-6 and J is TRBJ1-1; the match to TRBD1 covers 8 bases. Germline values: CDR1 MNHNY, CDR2 SVGAGI (reference sequence). Trimming at V came to 4 bases and at J to 1 base, leaving 5 bases not matched to a gene. The CDR3 covers 15 residues. CDR3 protein: CASSSTGGGNTEAFF. For the CDR3, the DNA is TGTGCCAGCAGTTCAACAGGGGGAGGGAACACTGAAGCTTTCTTT.

The chain links TRBV27 to TRBJ1-2, with 8 positions matching TRBD1. Germline lookup yields CDR1 MNHEY and CDR2 SMNVEV (reference sequence). The CDR3 sequence is 15 residues long. The V and J ends lost 5 bases and 3 bases, in that order; junction bases with no gene match: 8. The CDR3 protein is CASSAYDRGHYGYTF. The CDR3 bases are TGTGCCAGCAGTGCCTATGACAGGGGCCACTATGGCTACACCTTC.

This chain links TRBV7-2 with TRBJ1-6; unclear D gene. The CDR3 length is 13 residues. Deletions cut 5 bases from V and 7 bases from J, with 9 bases between. Per germline, CDR1 SGHTA and CDR2 FQGNSA. CDR3 region: CASSLLRNSPLHF. The DNA for the CDR3 is TGTGCCAGCAGCCTCCTCCGGAATTCACCCCTCCACTTT.

The rearrangement uses TRBV7-8 and TRBJ2-2; the D is unclear. Germline CDR1 and CDR2: SGHVS and FQNEAQ. Trimming pared 1 base from V and 0 bases from J, leaving 18 bases between. The CDR3 has 19 amino acids. The CDR3 region is CASSLDGQFQFANTGELFF. CDR3 DNA sequence: TGTGCCAGCAGCTTAGATGGCCAGTTCCAGTTCGCGAACACCGGGGAGCTGTTTTTT.